This TCR beta chain was recovered during a study of T cells in Graves' hyperthyroidism and ophthalmopathy. V was pared by 4 bases and J by 8 bases, with 7 bases of the junction left unmatched. Germline assignment: CDR1 SGHTA and CDR2 FQGTGA. The CDR3 has 13 amino acids. Comment on this clonotype: A much larger clone lies a single base off, so this may be a read error.

The TCR beta CDR3 regions underwent amplification using RNA transcripts as the source. First-round RT-PCR targeting the TCR CDR3 was performed with the HTBI primer set. Each CDR3 protein gets one entry after TCRdb re-called the multiplex PCR reads with MiXCR. The sample yields around 540,000 distinct CDR3 sequences, 15% to 20% seen once. Sequencing was carried out using blood. The source of this sequence is a woman aged 25 to 39 with Graves' ophthalmopathy. The rearrangement joins TRBV7-3 to TRBJ1-2; the match to TRBD1 covers 7 bases. CDR3 sequence: CASSSAGGGGYTF. CDR3 bases: TGTGCCAGCAGCTCCGCAGGGGGTGGCGGCTACACCTTC.